This T cell receptor beta chain was documented in a study of blood T cell repertoires in COVID-19. Study at large: Sources were T cells, B-cell-depleted T cells, or PBMCs; the material itself was cDNA or gDNA.

Per the study methods: Amplification from reference gene primers served as the basis for estimated nucleated cell counts. The repertoire was sequenced with immunoSEQ multiplex PCR; TCRdb's copy has only in-frame clones and lacks some. V and J calls and clone size are copied from that table; D and trimming were computed from the DNA. This sample carries about 260,000 clones, over 75% of them seen once, and the ten largest clones take 2% to 2.5%. Concerning this clone itself: At one boundary the junction diverges from the germline segment, which might be a read error.

The CDR3 loop spans 15 amino acids. From germline, CDR1 is SSHAT and CDR2 FNYEAQ (reference sequence). Sequences were obtained from PBMCs or T cells enriched from blood (not recorded which). The chain is built from TRBV7-7 and TRBJ2-1; 8 bases match TRBD2. The receptor was isolated from a woman under 30 who had recovered from COVID-19. Here the CDR3 reads CASSQASGGPNEQFF. As DNA, the CDR3 is TGTGCTAGCAGCCAGGCGTCGGGGGGGCCGAATGAGCAGTTCTTC.